The rows below give T cell receptor beta chains drawn from one sample of a study of OX40 agonist ivuxolimab in advanced cancers. Produced via immunoSEQ multiplex PCR; TCRdb's table is partial and in-frame only. The sample lists about 71,000 clones, 80% to 90% seen once, with more than 4% in the top ten. The input for sequencing was CD4+ or CD8+ T cells sorted from blood, taken in a trial of the OX40 agonist ivuxolimab. These receptors were collected from an adult with an advanced solid tumor such as melanoma, head and neck, liver or kidney cancer. CDR3s include the opening cysteine and the closing phenylalanine or tryptophan. Each record gives: J gene, V gene, CDR3 protein.

J: TRBJ1-2
V: TRBV5-1
CDR3: CASSVGQGLYRGYTF

J: TRBJ2-3
V: TRBV11-3
CDR3: CASSLGTSIGTDTQYF

J: TRBJ2-5
V: TRBV9
CDR3: CASSVGAGGGETQYF

J: TRBJ2-7
V: TRBV4-2
CDR3: CASSQGVGAASYEQYF

J: TRBJ2-1
V: TRBV7-3
CDR3: CASSWGLGYEQFF

J: TRBJ2-7
V: TRBV7-2
CDR3: CASSLDSAVSYEQYF

J: TRBJ2-7
V: TRBV7-9
CDR3: CASSLPLGRTYEQYF

J: TRBJ2-1
V: TRBV2
CDR3: CARAPPDQTSGGDEQFF

J: TRBJ1-1
V: TRBV5-1
CDR3: CASSFEGGTEAFF

J: TRBJ1-5
V: TRBV7-8
CDR3: CASSPQGQGGGQPQHF

J: TRBJ1-6
V: TRBV6-6
CDR3: CASSNAPDGNSPLHF

J: TRBJ1-2
V: TRBV5-6
CDR3: CASSLRQQDDGYTF

J: TRBJ2-3
V: TRBV10-3
CDR3: CASTGQGTDTQYF

J: TRBJ1-2
V: TRBV5-1
CDR3: CASSPGQGAGGYTF

J: TRBJ2-2
V: TRBV6-4
CDR3: CASSDSDTGELFF

J: TRBJ1-3
V: TRBV19
CDR3: CASTSSGRTLSGNTIYF

J: TRBJ2-7
V: TRBV6-4
CDR3: CASSYSAQGDEQYF

J: TRBJ2-5
V: TRBV9
CDR3: CASSVGAGGVETQYF

J: TRBJ2-7
V: TRBV19
CDR3: CASSIDTSGRSTYEQYF

J: TRBJ1-3
V: TRBV12-5
CDR3: CASGPTAYSGNTIYF

J: TRBJ1-6
V: TRBV7-8
CDR3: CASSPGLANSPLHF

J: TRBJ1-3
V: TRBV10-2
CDR3: CASTQGPGNTIYF

J: TRBJ2-5
V: TRBV5-6
CDR3: CASSSGTSGTETQYF

J: TRBJ1-2
V: TRBV5-1
CDR3: CASSLGDRGIYTF

J: TRBJ1-1
V: TRBV6-5
CDR3: CASSYSNRVNTEAFF

J: TRBJ2-2
V: TRBV27
CDR3: CASSLSSSYNTGELFF

J: TRBJ2-1
V: TRBV6-1
CDR3: CASSLLEEGFNEQFF

J: TRBJ2-7
V: TRBV30
CDR3: CAWRNNWRYEQYF

J: TRBJ2-4
V: TRBV4-2
CDR3: CASSQEVRSGSVQYF

J: TRBJ1-4
V: TRBV4-1
CDR3: CASSPTVLNEKLFF

J: TRBJ2-3
V: TRBV7-2
CDR3: CASSPAASGGILDTQYF

J: TRBJ1-3
V: TRBV11-3
CDR3: CASSLGETSGNTIYF

J: TRBJ1-1
V: TRBV9
CDR3: CASSGSGGEAFF

J: TRBJ1-3
V: TRBV27
CDR3: CASSPFGGGNTIYF

J: TRBJ2-1
V: TRBV7-6
CDR3: CASSLELAGNNEQFF

J: TRBJ1-1
V: TRBV2
CDR3: CASRLGQGFTEAFF